The present TCR beta chain was sequenced within a study of T-cell memory formation after mild COVID-19. The CDR3 has 13 amino acids. Trimming took 1 base from V and 8 from J, leaving 9 bases between them. Germline V CDR1 and CDR2: LNHDA, SQIVND (reference sequence). A single record per CDR3 protein comes from TCRdb applying MiXCR to the 5' RACE reads. This sample has 400,000 to 550,000 distinct CDR3 sequences, with roughly 25% found just once. The specimen was PBMCs or a T cell subset sorted from them (not recorded which). The chain uses TRBV19 and TRBJ2-1; unclear D gene. The clonotype was recovered from an adult woman who had mild COVID-19 (a few samples of this study predate the infection). Cell type and time point are not known. CDR3 coding DNA: TGTGCCAGTAGTATAGTTGGGATTGATGAGCAGTTCTTC. The encoded protein is CASSIVGIDEQFF.